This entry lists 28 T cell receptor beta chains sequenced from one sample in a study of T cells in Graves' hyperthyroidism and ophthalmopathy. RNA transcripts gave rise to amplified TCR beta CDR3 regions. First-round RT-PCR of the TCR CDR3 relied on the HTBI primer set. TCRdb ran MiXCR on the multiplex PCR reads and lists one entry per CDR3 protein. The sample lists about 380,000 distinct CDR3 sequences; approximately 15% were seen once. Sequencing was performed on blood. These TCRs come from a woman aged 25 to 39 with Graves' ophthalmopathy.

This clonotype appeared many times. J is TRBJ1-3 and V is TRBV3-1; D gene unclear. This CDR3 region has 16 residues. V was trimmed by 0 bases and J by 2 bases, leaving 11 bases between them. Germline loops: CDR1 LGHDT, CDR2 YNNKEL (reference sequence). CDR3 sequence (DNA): TGTGCCAGCAGCCAAGATATCGGGTTCGCTGGAAACACCATATATTTT. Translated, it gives CASSQDIGFAGNTIYF.

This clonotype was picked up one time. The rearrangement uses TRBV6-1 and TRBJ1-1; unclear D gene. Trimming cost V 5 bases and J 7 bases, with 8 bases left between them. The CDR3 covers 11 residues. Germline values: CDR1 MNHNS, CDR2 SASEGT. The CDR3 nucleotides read TGTGCCAGCAGTCGACGGTATGAAGCTTTCTTT. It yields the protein CASSRRYEAFF.

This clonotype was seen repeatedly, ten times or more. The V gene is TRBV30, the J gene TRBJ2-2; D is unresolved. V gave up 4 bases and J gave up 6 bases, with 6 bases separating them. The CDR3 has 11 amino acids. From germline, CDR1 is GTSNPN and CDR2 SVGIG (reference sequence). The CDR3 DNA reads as TGTGCCTGGACAGGTGCCGGGGAGCTGTTTTTT. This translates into CAWTGAGELFF.

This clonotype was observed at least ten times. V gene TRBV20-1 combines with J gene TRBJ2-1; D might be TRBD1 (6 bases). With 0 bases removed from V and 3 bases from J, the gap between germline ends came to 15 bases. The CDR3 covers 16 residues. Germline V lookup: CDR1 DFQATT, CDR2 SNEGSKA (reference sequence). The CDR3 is CSARDSVWTDYNEQFF. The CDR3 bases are TGCAGTGCTAGAGATAGTGTCTGGACAGACTACAATGAGCAGTTCTTC.

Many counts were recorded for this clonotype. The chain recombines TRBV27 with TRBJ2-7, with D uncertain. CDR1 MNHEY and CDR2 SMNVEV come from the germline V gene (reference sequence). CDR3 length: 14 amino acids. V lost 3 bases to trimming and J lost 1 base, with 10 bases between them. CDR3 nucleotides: TGTGCCAGCAGTTTTAGTCAGTTTTCCTACGAGCAGTACTTC. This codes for CASSFSQFSYEQYF.

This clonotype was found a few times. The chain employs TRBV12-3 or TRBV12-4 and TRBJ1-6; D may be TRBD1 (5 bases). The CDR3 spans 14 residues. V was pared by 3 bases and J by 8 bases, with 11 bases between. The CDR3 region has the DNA TGTGCCAGCAGTTTCGGGCAGGGTCATTCACCCCTCCACTTT. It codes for CASSFGQGHSPLHF.

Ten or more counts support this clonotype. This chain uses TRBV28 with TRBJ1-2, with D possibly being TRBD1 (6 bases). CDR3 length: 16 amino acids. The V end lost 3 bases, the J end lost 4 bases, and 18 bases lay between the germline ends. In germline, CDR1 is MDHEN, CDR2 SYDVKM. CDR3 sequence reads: CASSFRTARLAYGYTF. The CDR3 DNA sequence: TGTGCCAGCAGTTTCCGGACAGCCAGGTTGGCCTATGGCTACACCTTC.

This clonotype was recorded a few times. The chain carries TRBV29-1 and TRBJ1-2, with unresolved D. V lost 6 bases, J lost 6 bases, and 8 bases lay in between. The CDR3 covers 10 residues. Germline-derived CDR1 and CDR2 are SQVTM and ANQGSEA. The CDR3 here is CSVNSDGYTF. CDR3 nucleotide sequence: TGCAGCGTAAACAGTGATGGCTACACCTTC.

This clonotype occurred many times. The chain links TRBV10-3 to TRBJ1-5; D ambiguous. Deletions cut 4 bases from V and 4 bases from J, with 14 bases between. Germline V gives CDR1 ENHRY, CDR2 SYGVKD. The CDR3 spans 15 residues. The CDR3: CAISVSDGGNQPQHF. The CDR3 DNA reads TGTGCCATCAGTGTATCCGATGGTGGAAATCAGCCCCAGCATTTT.

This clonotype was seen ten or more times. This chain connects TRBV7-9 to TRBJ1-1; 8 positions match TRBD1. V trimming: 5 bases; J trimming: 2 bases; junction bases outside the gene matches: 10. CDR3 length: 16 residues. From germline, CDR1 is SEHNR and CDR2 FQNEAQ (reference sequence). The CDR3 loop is CASSPGQGGGNTEAFF. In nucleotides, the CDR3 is TGTGCCAGCAGCCCAGGACAGGGTGGTGGTAACACTGAAGCTTTCTTT.

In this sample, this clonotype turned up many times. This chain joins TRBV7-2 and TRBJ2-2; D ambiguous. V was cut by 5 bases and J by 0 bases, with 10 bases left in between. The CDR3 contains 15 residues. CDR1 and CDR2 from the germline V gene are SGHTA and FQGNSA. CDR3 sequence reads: CASSPALANTGELFF. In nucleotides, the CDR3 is TGTGCCAGCAGCCCAGCCCTAGCGAACACCGGGGAGCTGTTTTTT.

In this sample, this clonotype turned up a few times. Here the CDR3 DNA reads TGTGCCAGCAGTAGTCGCGGGAAGGGGCGGACCGGGGAGCTGTTTTTT. Its translation is CASSSRGKGRTGELFF. The V call is TRBV6-1, the J call TRBJ2-2, with D perhaps TRBD2 (6 bases). Germline assignment: CDR1 MNHNS and CDR2 SASEGT. Trimming pared 5 bases from V and 5 bases from J, leaving 18 bases between. This CDR3 contains 16 residues.

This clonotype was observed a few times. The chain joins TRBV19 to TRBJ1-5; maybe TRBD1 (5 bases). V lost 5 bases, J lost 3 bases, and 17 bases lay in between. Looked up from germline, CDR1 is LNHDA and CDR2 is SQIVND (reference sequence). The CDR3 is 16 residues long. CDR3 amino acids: CASSFLGGNTNQPQHF. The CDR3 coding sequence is TGTGCCAGTAGTTTTTTGGGGGGGAATACCAATCAGCCCCAGCATTTT.

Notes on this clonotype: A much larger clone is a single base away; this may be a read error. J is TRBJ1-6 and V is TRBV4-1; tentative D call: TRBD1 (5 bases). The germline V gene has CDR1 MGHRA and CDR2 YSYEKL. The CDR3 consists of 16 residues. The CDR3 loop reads CAGSQGVARSNSPLHF. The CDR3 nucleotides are TGCGCCGGCAGCCAAGGGGTAGCGCGAAGTAATTCACCCCTCCACTTT.

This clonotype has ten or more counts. The chain's CDR3 is CSATRKEIHTYEQYF. CDR3 DNA: TGCAGTGCCACCCGAAAGGAGATTCATACCTACGAGCAGTACTTC. This sequence joins TRBV20-1 and TRBJ2-7; D gene uncertain. The germline CDR1 and CDR2 sequences are DFQATT and SNEGSKA (reference sequence). The V end was cut by 6 bases, the J end by 2 bases, with 20 bases between. The CDR3 consists of 15 residues.

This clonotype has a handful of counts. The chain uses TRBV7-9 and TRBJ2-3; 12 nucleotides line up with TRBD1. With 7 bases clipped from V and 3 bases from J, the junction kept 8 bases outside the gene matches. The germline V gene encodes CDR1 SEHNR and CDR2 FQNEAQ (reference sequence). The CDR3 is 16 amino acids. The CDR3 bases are TGTGCCAGCACCGGGACAGGGGGCCGTGGGACAGATACGCAGTATTTT. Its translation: CASTGTGGRGTDTQYF.

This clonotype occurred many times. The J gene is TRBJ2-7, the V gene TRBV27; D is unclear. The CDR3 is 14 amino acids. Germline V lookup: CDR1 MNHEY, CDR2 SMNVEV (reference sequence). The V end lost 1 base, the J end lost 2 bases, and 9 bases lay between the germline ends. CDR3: CASSLYPETYEQYF. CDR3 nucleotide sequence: TGTGCCAGCAGTTTATACCCGGAGACCTACGAGCAGTACTTC.

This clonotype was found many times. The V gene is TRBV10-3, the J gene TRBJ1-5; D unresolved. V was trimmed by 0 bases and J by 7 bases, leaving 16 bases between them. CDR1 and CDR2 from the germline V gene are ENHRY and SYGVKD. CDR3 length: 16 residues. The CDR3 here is CAISESQGFSRQPQHF. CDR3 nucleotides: TGTGCCATCAGTGAGTCCCAAGGGTTCAGCCGCCAGCCCCAGCATTTT.

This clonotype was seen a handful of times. The CDR3 loop reads CASSQVPGTAPYEQYF. The CDR3 region has the DNA TGTGCCAGCAGCCAAGTCCCCGGGACAGCACCCTACGAGCAGTACTTC. The chain links TRBV11-2 to TRBJ2-7, with 7 nucleotides matching TRBD1. The CDR3 spans 16 residues. The junction had 12 bases not matched to a gene; V was cut back by 5 bases and J by 2 bases. Germline V gene data show CDR1 as SGHAT and CDR2 as FQNNGV.

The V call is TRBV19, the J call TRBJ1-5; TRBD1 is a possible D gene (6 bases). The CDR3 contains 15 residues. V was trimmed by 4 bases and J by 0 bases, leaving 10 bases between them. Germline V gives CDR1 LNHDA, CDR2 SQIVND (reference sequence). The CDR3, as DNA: TGTGCCAGTAGTAGGTCAGGGGATAGCAATCAGCCCCAGCATTTT. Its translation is CASSRSGDSNQPQHF.

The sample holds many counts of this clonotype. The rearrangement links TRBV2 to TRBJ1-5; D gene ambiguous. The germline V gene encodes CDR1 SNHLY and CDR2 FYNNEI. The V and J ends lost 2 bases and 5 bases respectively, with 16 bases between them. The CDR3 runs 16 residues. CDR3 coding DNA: TGTGCCAGCAGTGAAACCCGGCGGGGAATGGATCAGCCCCAGCATTTT. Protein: CASSETRRGMDQPQHF. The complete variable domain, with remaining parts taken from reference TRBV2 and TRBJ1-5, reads EPEVTQTPSHQVTQMGQEVILRCVPISNHLYFYWYRQILGQKVEFLVSFYNNEISEKSEIFDDQFSVERPDGSNFTLKIRSTKLEDSAMYFCASSETRRGMDQPQHFGDGTRLSIL.

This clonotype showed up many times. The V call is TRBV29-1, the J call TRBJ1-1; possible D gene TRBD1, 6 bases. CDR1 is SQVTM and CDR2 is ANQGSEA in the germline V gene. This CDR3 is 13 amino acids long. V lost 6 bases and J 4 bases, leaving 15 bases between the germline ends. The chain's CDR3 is CSVDGQTFTEAFF. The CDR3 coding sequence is TGCAGCGTGGATGGACAGACCTTCACTGAAGCTTTCTTT.

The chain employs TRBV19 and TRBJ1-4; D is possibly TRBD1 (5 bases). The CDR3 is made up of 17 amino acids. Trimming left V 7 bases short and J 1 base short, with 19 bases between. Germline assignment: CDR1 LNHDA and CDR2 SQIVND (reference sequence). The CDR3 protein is CASTRRGNGQTNEKLFF. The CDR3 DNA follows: TGTGCCAGTACCCGCCGGGGAAACGGACAAACTAATGAAAAACTGTTTTTT.

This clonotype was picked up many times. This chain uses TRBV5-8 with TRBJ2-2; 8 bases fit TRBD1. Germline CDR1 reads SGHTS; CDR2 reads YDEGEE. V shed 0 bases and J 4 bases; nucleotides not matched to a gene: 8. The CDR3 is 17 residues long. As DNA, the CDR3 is TGTGCCAGCAGCTTGGCCGAGGCAGGGGGCTTCACCGGGGAGCTGTTTTTT. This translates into CASSLAEAGGFTGELFF.

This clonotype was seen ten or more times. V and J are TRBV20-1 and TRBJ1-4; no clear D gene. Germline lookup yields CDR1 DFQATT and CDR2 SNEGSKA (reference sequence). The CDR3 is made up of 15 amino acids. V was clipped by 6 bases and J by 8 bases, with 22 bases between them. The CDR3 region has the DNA TGCAGTGCGGAAGATTCCGACTCCAGCGTGGAAAAACTGTTTTTT. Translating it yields CSAEDSDSSVEKLFF.

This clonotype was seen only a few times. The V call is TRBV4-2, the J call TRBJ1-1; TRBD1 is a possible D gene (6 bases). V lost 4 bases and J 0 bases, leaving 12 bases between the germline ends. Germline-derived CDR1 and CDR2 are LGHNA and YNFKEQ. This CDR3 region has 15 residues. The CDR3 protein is CASSPSTGVNTEAFF. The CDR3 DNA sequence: TGTGCCAGCAGCCCGTCGACAGGAGTGAACACTGAAGCTTTCTTT.

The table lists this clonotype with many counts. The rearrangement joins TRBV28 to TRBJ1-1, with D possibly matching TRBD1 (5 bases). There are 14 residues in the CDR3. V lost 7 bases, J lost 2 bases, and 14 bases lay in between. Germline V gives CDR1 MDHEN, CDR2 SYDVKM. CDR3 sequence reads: CASKSGTYNTEAFF. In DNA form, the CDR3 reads TGTGCCAGCAAATCTGGGACCTATAACACTGAAGCTTTCTTT.

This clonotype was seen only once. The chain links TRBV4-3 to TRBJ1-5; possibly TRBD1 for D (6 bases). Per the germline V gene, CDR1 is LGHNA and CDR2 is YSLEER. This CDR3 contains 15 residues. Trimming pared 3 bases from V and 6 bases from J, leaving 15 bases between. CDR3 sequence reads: CASSQEQGWGQPQHF. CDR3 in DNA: TGCGCCAGCAGCCAGGAACAGGGATGGGGTCAGCCCCAGCATTTT.